Each of the 20 T cell receptor beta chains below was sequenced from the same sample in a study of shared clonotypes between healthy human individuals. Sequencing used immunoSEQ multiplex PCR; TCRdb keeps in-frame clones, though not all of them. The data contain under 1,900,000 clones, about 98.5% of them singletons. What was sequenced was naive CD4+ T cells sorted from blood. Subset defined: CD45RA+ positively selected. Receptors originate from a man under 40 in good health.

The V and J genes are TRBV6-6 and TRBJ1-5; 7 nucleotides agree with TRBD1. Losses at the gene ends were 7 bases for V and 6 bases for J; bases not matched to a gene: 6. CDR1 is MNHNY, CDR2 SVGAGI, per germline (reference sequence). This CDR3 contains 13 residues. CDR3 DNA sequence: TGTGCCAGCATGGGACAGCCAATTCAGCCCCAGCATTTT. Translated, it gives CASMGQPIQPQHF.

The chain joins TRBV6-4 to TRBJ2-1, with 10 bases identical to TRBD2. From germline, CDR1 is MRHNA and CDR2 SNTAGT. Trimming cost V 3 bases and J 6 bases; bases outside gene matches: 8. This CDR3 has 16 amino acids. CDR3 protein: CASSEQAGGPSNEQFF. In DNA form, the CDR3 reads TGTGCCAGCAGTGAGCAAGCGGGAGGGCCAAGCAATGAGCAGTTCTTC.

This chain links TRBV5-8 with TRBJ2-7; 11 nucleotides match TRBD2. J was trimmed by 3 bases and V by 3 bases; bases with no gene match: 5. Germline CDR1 reads SGHTS; CDR2 reads YDEGEE. The CDR3 has 15 residues. DNA of the CDR3: TGTGCCAGCAGCTACGGGACTAGCGGATTCTACGAGCAGTACTTC. As protein: CASSYGTSGFYEQYF.

The rearrangement uses TRBV7-9 and TRBJ1-5; 7 nucleotides match TRBD1. Germline trimming cut 7 bases from V and 4 bases from J; bases unmatched to any gene: 4. CDR3 size: 13 residues. In germline, CDR1 is SEHNR, CDR2 FQNEAQ (reference sequence). CDR3 loop: CASTGTVNQPQHF. For the CDR3, the DNA is TGTGCCAGCACCGGGACAGTAAATCAGCCCCAGCATTTT.

The rearrangement uses TRBV11-2 and TRBJ1-3; D gene uncertain. V lost 0 bases and J lost 0, with 6 bases in between. Germline V gene lookup returns CDR1 SGHAT and CDR2 FQNNGV. This CDR3 spans 15 amino acids. This chain's CDR3 is CASSLEGHSGNTIYF. CDR3 nucleotide sequence: TGTGCCAGCAGCTTAGAGGGTCACTCTGGAAACACCATATATTTT.

The J gene is TRBJ2-7, the V gene TRBV9; 7 bases match TRBD2. CDR1 is SGDLS, CDR2 YYNGEE, per germline. The CDR3 totals 13 residues. Losses at the gene ends were 1 base for V and 6 bases for J; bases not matched to a gene: 4. Written as DNA, the CDR3 is TGTGCCAGCAGCGTAAGGCTAGCGGCCGAGCAGTACTTC. This gives the protein CASSVRLAAEQYF.

The CDR3 loop is CASSSGLAEGGNEQFF. The CDR3 DNA follows: TGCGCCAGCAGCTCCGGACTAGCGGAAGGAGGAAATGAGCAGTTCTTC. The V gene is TRBV5-1, the J gene TRBJ2-1; 10 bases line up with TRBD2. Losses at the gene ends were 3 bases for V and 7 bases for J; bases not matched to a gene: 10. This CDR3 comprises 16 residues. CDR1 SGHRS and CDR2 YFSETQ come from the germline V gene.

The gene calls are TRBV7-9 and TRBJ2-7; no clear D gene. V was shortened by 1 base and J by 0 bases, with 10 bases between the two germline ends. CDR1 is SEHNR and CDR2 is FQNEAQ in the germline V gene (reference sequence). The CDR3 has 15 amino acids. The CDR3 nucleotides read TGTGCCAGCAGCTTAGAATCGTGGAGCTCCTACGAGCAGTACTTC. Amino acids: CASSLESWSSYEQYF.

Regarding this clone: Other DNA sequences of this sample code for an identical CDR3. The rearrangement links TRBV5-1 to TRBJ2-2; D unresolved. CDR1 SGHRS and CDR2 YFSETQ come from the germline V gene. The CDR3 runs to 15 residues. With 0 bases removed from V and 0 bases from J, the gap between germline ends came to 6 bases. The CDR3 nucleotides are TGCGCCAGCAGCTTGGATTCCGCGAACACCGGGGAGCTGTTTTTT. Its protein is CASSLDSANTGELFF.

The chain is built from TRBV19 and TRBJ1-1; D is perhaps TRBD1 (6 bases). V was cut by 9 bases and J by 5 bases, with 19 bases left in between. In germline, CDR1 is LNHDA, CDR2 SQIVND (reference sequence). The CDR3 is 14 amino acids. For the CDR3, the DNA is TGTGCCAGCCCCAGACGGGGGGCCGTGACTGAAGCTTTCTTT. Residues: CASPRRGAVTEAFF.

The chain joins TRBV7-9 to TRBJ1-4; the D gene is possibly TRBD1 (5 bases). Germline lookup yields CDR1 SEHNR and CDR2 FQNEAQ (reference sequence). This CDR3 is 18 amino acids long. V was clipped by 1 base and J by 6 bases, with 21 bases between them. The CDR3 coding sequence is TGTGCCAGCAGCTTAGGAACGGGACCGAATCCTTCCTATGAAAAACTGTTTTTT. It yields the protein CASSLGTGPNPSYEKLFF.

The chain couples TRBV11-1 to TRBJ2-7, with TRBD2 matching over 12 bases. The CDR3 has 15 amino acids. Germline-derived CDR1 and CDR2 are SGHAT and FQDESV (reference sequence). The V and J ends lost 5 bases and 7 bases, in that order; junction bases with no gene match: 9. The CDR3 is CASSQIGGLAGEQYF. Here the CDR3 DNA reads TGTGCCAGCAGCCAAATCGGAGGACTAGCGGGGGAGCAGTACTTC.

V and J are TRBV12-5 and TRBJ2-5; 12 bases are shared with TRBD2. Per the germline V gene, CDR1 is LGHNT and CDR2 is FRNRAP. The CDR3 runs 18 residues. With V trimmed by 4 bases and J by 2 bases, 11 bases remained unmatched. The CDR3 here is CASGSYPLAGGGQETQYF. The CDR3 region has the DNA TGTGCTAGTGGTTCTTACCCACTAGCGGGAGGTGGACAAGAGACCCAGTACTTC.

The chain recombines TRBV4-1 with TRBJ2-7, with D uncertain. CDR1 is MGHRA, CDR2 YSYEKL, per germline. V lost 1 base and J 3 bases, leaving 7 bases between the germline ends. This CDR3 spans 13 amino acids. As DNA, the CDR3 is TGCGCCAGCAGCCAAGCCCTTGGCTACGAGCAGTACTTC. Translation gives CASSQALGYEQYF.

The chain has TRBV28 and TRBJ2-1, with 10 bases matching TRBD2. The CDR3 contains 14 residues. Germline assignment: CDR1 MDHEN and CDR2 SYDVKM. With 6 bases clipped from V and 5 bases from J, the junction kept 4 bases outside the gene matches. CDR3 loop: CASRGSGRHNEQFF. The DNA of the CDR3 is TGTGCCAGCAGGGGTAGCGGGAGGCACAATGAGCAGTTCTTC.

The rearrangement links TRBV10-3 to TRBJ2-3; D gene ambiguous. This CDR3 is 13 amino acids long. V lost 7 bases and J lost 5, with 13 bases in between. The germline CDR1 and CDR2 sequences are ENHRY and SYGVKD. CDR3: CAITTGPQDTQYF. The DNA for the CDR3 is TGTGCCATCACGACCGGCCCCCAAGATACGCAGTATTTT.

The chain joins TRBV5-4 to TRBJ1-2; a possible D gene is TRBD1 (5 bases). The CDR3 contains 15 residues. Germline CDR1 reads SGHNT; CDR2 reads YYREEE (reference sequence). V lost 2 bases and J lost 4, with 15 bases in between. The CDR3 sequence: CASSFSGINLYGYTF. As DNA, the CDR3 is TGTGCCAGCAGCTTCTCAGGGATAAACCTCTATGGCTACACCTTC.

The rearrangement joins TRBV5-5 to TRBJ2-7, with D unclear. Germline lookup yields CDR1 SGHKS and CDR2 YYEKEE (reference sequence). This CDR3 comprises 15 residues. V lost 1 base, J lost 0 bases, and 11 bases lay in between. The CDR3 region is CASSLNPTGSYEQYF. The CDR3 DNA is TGTGCCAGCAGCTTGAATCCGACTGGCTCCTACGAGCAGTACTTC.

The chain combines TRBV6-6 with TRBJ1-5; D gene uncertain. V dropped 4 bases and J dropped 6 bases, with 13 bases sitting between them. This CDR3 spans 14 amino acids. From germline, CDR1 is MNHNY and CDR2 SVGAGI (reference sequence). The CDR3 nucleotides read TGTGCCAGCAGTTTCTCGAAGACCGGTCAGCCCCAGCATTTT. Translation gives CASSFSKTGQPQHF.

The sample holds one count of this clone. V and J are TRBV7-8 and TRBJ1-5; unclear D gene. V was cut by 1 base and J by 7 bases, with 14 bases left in between. The CDR3 covers 15 residues. Germline values: CDR1 SGHVS, CDR2 FQNEAQ. CDR3 coding DNA: TGTGCCAGCAGCTTAGAATTCCGGGAGGGCCAGCCCCAGCATTTT. Encoded protein: CASSLEFREGQPQHF.